This is a list of T cell receptor beta chains from one sample in a study of PD-L1 blockade in urothelial cancer. Sequenced by immunoSEQ multiplex PCR; TCRdb stores in-frame clones only, minus some. The sample holds 70,000 to 75,000 clones; around four fifths are singletons and the top ten take 4.7%. Sequences were derived from PBMCs, sampled around atezolizumab (anti-PD-L1) treatment. Receptor source: a man in his 70s with urothelial cancer. The CDR3 runs from the conserved cysteine through the conserved F or W. The D gene is left open where the match is weak. Where a row states a size, it is once, few, many or the class of an expanded clone; other rows omit it.

J,V,size,D,CDR3,DNA
TRBJ2-7,TRBV12-5,.,TRBD2,CASGLGLAGRSSYEQYF,TGTGCTAGTGGTTTGGGTCTAGCGGGGAGGAGCTCCTACGAGCAGTACTTC
TRBJ1-1,TRBV6-1,.,TRBD1,CASSGDRKNTEAFF,TGTGCCAGCAGTGGGGACAGGAAGAACACTGAAGCTTTCTTT
TRBJ2-1,TRBV11-2,.,TRBD1,CASKPSRGQGTYNEQFF,TGTGCCAGCAAACCGTCGAGGGGACAGGGGACCTACAATGAGCAGTTCTTC
TRBJ2-3,TRBV5-1,.,TRBD1,CASSLVGQGTDTQYF,TGCGCCAGCAGCTTGGTTGGACAGGGAACGGATACGCAGTATTTT
TRBJ2-1,TRBV6-5,.,.,CASSYSKIRGDEQFF,TGTGCCAGCAGTTACTCGAAAATACGGGGAGATGAGCAGTTCTTC
TRBJ1-5,TRBV2,.,TRBD1,CASRGTGGDQPQHF,TGTGCCAGCAGGGGGACAGGGGGCGACCAGCCCCAGCATTTT
TRBJ1-1,TRBV5-4,.,TRBD1,CASSLGGTASTEAFF,TGTGCCAGCAGCTTGGGTGGGACAGCCTCCACTGAAGCTTTCTTT
TRBJ1-1,TRBV2,.,TRBD1,CASSEQGARNAEAFF,TGTGCCAGCAGTGAACAGGGGGCTCGGAACGCTGAAGCTTTCTTT
TRBJ2-3,TRBV5-4,.,TRBD1,CASSSGGMSTDTQYF,TGTGCCAGCAGCTCAGGGGGTATGAGCACAGATACGCAGTATTTT
TRBJ1-2,TRBV5-8,once,.,CASSFARLNGYTF,TGTGCCAGCAGCTTCGCCAGGCTGAATGGCTACACCTTC
TRBJ1-1,TRBV19,.,.,CASSIPRQGGNTEAFF,TGTGCCAGTAGTATTCCTCGGCAGGGAGGGAACACTGAAGCTTTCTTT
TRBJ2-5,TRBV5-8,.,TRBD1,CASSSRQGQTQYF,TGTGCCAGCAGCTCCAGACAGGGGCAGACCCAGTACTTC
TRBJ1-1,TRBV19,few,.,CASSQGEAFF,TGTGCCAGTAGCCAGGGAGAAGCTTTCTTT
TRBJ1-2,TRBV7-9,.,TRBD1,CASSFQTGGIDGYTF,TGTGCCAGCAGCTTTCAGACAGGGGGTATCGATGGCTACACCTTC
TRBJ1-1,TRBV18,few,TRBD1,CASSPLAGGYNTEAFF,TGTGCCAGCTCACCTCTGGCAGGGGGCTATAACACTGAAGCTTTCTTT
TRBJ2-4,TRBV19,.,TRBD2,CASSDNGRGVQYF,TGTGCCAGTAGTGATAACGGGAGGGGCGTTCAGTACTTC
TRBJ2-1,TRBV30,.,.,CAWRDYTGPYNEQFF,TGTGCCTGGAGGGATTACACAGGGCCCTACAATGAGCAGTTCTTC
TRBJ2-1,TRBV14,.,.,CASSLKGAVYLPQNEQFF,TGTGCCAGCAGCCTTAAAGGAGCGGTCTACCTCCCGCAGAATGAGCAGTTCTTC
TRBJ2-5,TRBV10-2,.,TRBD1,CASSGTGFAQYF,TGCGCCAGCAGCGGGACAGGGTTCGCCCAGTACTTC
TRBJ2-1,TRBV14,.,.,CASSRLGSGLAYNEQFF,TGTGCCAGCAGCCGACTGGGGAGCGGGCTTGCCTACAATGAGCAGTTCTTC
TRBJ1-2,TRBV2,.,.,CASGDSYGYTF,TGTGCCAGCGGGGACTCTTATGGCTACACCTTC
TRBJ1-2,TRBV7-9,.,TRBD1,CASSPGTGSIYGYTF,TGTGCCAGCAGCCCCGGGACAGGTTCGATCTATGGCTACACCTTC
TRBJ1-3,TRBV7-9,.,.,CASSLGVEGNTIYF,TGTGCCAGCAGCTTAGGCGTGGAGGGAAACACCATATATTTT
TRBJ2-2,TRBV29-1,.,TRBD1,CSGFTGGTTGELFF,TGCAGCGGATTTACAGGGGGTACCACCGGGGAGCTGTTTTTT
TRBJ2-7,TRBV4-1,.,TRBD2,CASSQDGAGVREQYF,TGCGCCAGCAGCCAAGATGGCGCGGGAGTGCGCGAGCAGTACTTC
TRBJ2-2,TRBV9,.,TRBD2,CASSLAGGNTGELFF,TGTGCCAGCAGCCTAGCGGGAGGTAACACCGGGGAGCTGTTTTTT
TRBJ2-1,TRBV11-2,.,.,CASSYYGVGEQFF,TGTGCCAGCAGCTACTACGGGGTAGGTGAGCAGTTCTTC
TRBJ2-1,TRBV19,.,.,CASSIMAPGMSYNEQFF,TGTGCCAGTAGTATTATGGCCCCCGGGATGAGCTACAATGAGCAGTTCTTC
TRBJ1-1,TRBV6-6,.,.,CASSYGGARDTEAFF,TGTGCCAGCAGTTACGGGGGGGCGCGTGACACTGAAGCTTTCTTT
TRBJ2-2,TRBV19,.,TRBD1,CASSILGQGIPGELFF,TGTGCCAGTAGTATCCTTGGACAGGGAATCCCCGGGGAGCTGTTTTTT
TRBJ2-1,TRBV14,.,TRBD2,CASSQDLAGGYNEQFF,TGTGCCAGCAGCCAAGACCTAGCGGGAGGGTACAATGAGCAGTTCTTC
TRBJ1-5,TRBV27,.,TRBD1,CASSLSLGQGSNQPQHF,TGTGCCAGCAGTTTATCTTTGGGACAGGGCTCTAATCAGCCCCAGCATTTT
TRBJ1-2,TRBV25-1,.,TRBD1,CASSQGGYGYTF,TGTGCCAGCTCACAGGGGGGGTATGGCTACACCTTC
TRBJ2-7,TRBV6-5,.,.,CASSYSRVADYEQYF,TGTGCCAGCAGTTACTCTAGGGTAGCGGACTACGAGCAGTACTTC
TRBJ1-2,TRBV11-2,.,.,CASSLDIDREIYGYTF,TGTGCCAGCAGCTTAGATATAGACAGAGAGATTTATGGCTACACCTTC
TRBJ2-5,TRBV25-1,.,TRBD2,CASSPRKGTSRLETQYF,TGTGCCAGCAGTCCCCGGAAGGGGACTAGCCGACTGGAGACCCAGTACTTC
TRBJ2-1,TRBV6-5,.,TRBD2,CASSYSGLALKDEQFF,TGTGCCAGCAGTTACTCGGGACTAGCGCTCAAGGATGAGCAGTTCTTC
TRBJ2-3,TRBV6-5,.,.,CAVALPTGTQYF,TGTGCCGTAGCACTCCCCACGGGTACGCAGTATTTT
TRBJ2-1,TRBV5-1,.,TRBD2,CASSSGLAGVNTNEQFF,TGCGCCAGCAGCTCGGGACTAGCGGGAGTTAATACCAATGAGCAGTTCTTC
TRBJ1-5,TRBV28,.,.,CATLGRVYSNQPQHF,TGTGCCACCCTCGGGAGGGTTTATAGCAATCAGCCCCAGCATTTT
TRBJ1-1,TRBV7-7,.,TRBD1,CASSRTGNTEAFF,TGTGCCAGCAGCCGGACAGGGAACACTGAAGCTTTCTTT
TRBJ2-7,TRBV28,.,.,CASSSRPGSYEQYF,TGTGCCAGCAGTTCGCGTCCAGGGTCCTACGAGCAGTACTTC
TRBJ2-1,TRBV4-1,.,TRBD2,CASSQDSLLAALNEQFF,TGCGCCAGCAGCCAAGATTCTTTACTAGCGGCCCTAAATGAGCAGTTCTTC
TRBJ1-2,TRBV19,.,.,CASSIVIAGGGYTF,TGTGCCAGTAGTATCGTAATCGCCGGCGGAGGCTACACCTTC
TRBJ1-2,TRBV19,.,TRBD1,CASSSGQAPNYGYTF,TGTGCCAGTAGTTCAGGACAGGCCCCCAACTATGGCTACACCTTC
TRBJ2-2,TRBV7-3,.,.,CASSLTMGASDTGELFF,TGTGCCAGCAGCTTAACGATGGGGGCATCGGACACCGGGGAGCTGTTTTTT
TRBJ2-1,TRBV5-8,.,TRBD1,CASSLDSGGSSYNEQFF,TGTGCCAGCAGCTTGGACTCAGGGGGCAGCTCCTACAATGAGCAGTTCTTC
TRBJ2-2,TRBV7-3,.,.,CASSSGGTVTGELFF,TGTGCCAGCAGCTCAGGGGGGACAGTGACCGGGGAGCTGTTTTTT
TRBJ2-7,TRBV19,.,TRBD1,CASSIRTGASYEQYF,TGTGCCAGTAGTATCCGGACAGGGGCATCCTACGAGCAGTACTTC
TRBJ2-5,TRBV6-5,.,.,CASGRGPLETQYF,TGTGCCAGCGGCAGGGGACCTTTGGAGACCCAGTACTTC
TRBJ2-7,TRBV19,.,TRBD1,CASECGTRDRVYEQYF,TGTGCCAGTGAGTGTGGGACCCGGGACAGGGTCTACGAGCAGTACTTC
TRBJ2-7,TRBV10-1,.,TRBD2,CASSESGSGEQYF,TGCGCCAGCAGTGAGAGCGGGAGCGGCGAGCAGTACTTC